This T cell receptor (beta chain) is drawn from a study of identical twins. Looked up from germline, CDR1 is MNHEY and CDR2 is SVGAGI. Trimming stripped 2 bases from V and 5 bases from J, with 14 bases between. CDR3 length: 15 amino acids. This clonotype was counted a few times. Antigen: not known. TCRdb reanalysed the 5' RACE reads using MiXCR and keeps one entry per CDR3 protein. Of roughly 1,500,000 distinct CDR3 sequences listed, more than 30% are singletons. The study, taken as a whole, reports: With abundant cord blood beta clonotypes, insertions were fewer; memory repertoires showed no such pattern. Beta out-of-frame twin sharing showed a weaker excess. Twin pairs' shared out-of-frame alpha sequences were enriched in low generation probability.

This clonotype was sampled from a newborn girl in good health. The rearrangement joins TRBV6-5 to TRBJ2-3; TRBD1 might be the D (5 bases). The specimen sequenced was cord blood. The CDR3 DNA is TGTGCCAGCAGTTACCGATTCTTCCAGGGAGATACGCAGTATTTT. This encodes CASSYRFFQGDTQYF.